This note documents a single T cell receptor beta chain sequence. The antigen this receptor binds is unknown. Base quality data are lacking; no much larger clone is found one base away. The sample comes from a study of cytomegalovirus exposure and HLA in healthy donors (dated by TCRdb to about 2017). Context from the whole study: An earlier analysis of roughly 500 of the donors reported under 300 Gb of sequence data and 117 million unique TCR beta sequences obtained from around 190 million T cells. An early release covering about 600 HLA-typed donors comprised approximately 290 gigabases of sequencing data and tens of millions of unique TCR sequences. Among the roughly 430 genotyped donors, around 81% belonged to the genetic ancestry cluster associated with self-reported Caucasian donors. The study was designed to test whether signatures of past pathogen exposure could be identified by cataloging public T cell receptors. Using immunosequencing, the study profiled T cell repertoires from 666 subjects and related those repertoires to cytomegalovirus serostatus. Besides the first cohort of around 700 subjects, a separate validation cohort made up of over 100 different subjects was used. The study combined high-throughput TCR immunosequencing, statistical association of individual TCRs with disease status, and machine learning to predict cytomegalovirus infection status. A later analysis re-analyzed previously published TCR beta repertoires from 600 to 850 donors and added high-resolution HLA genotyping to study TCR occurrence patterns. The later analysis used no new phenotypic data to find candidate immune exposures, relying instead on TCR beta sequences and their occurrence across donors. To decide whether each TCR beta V gene segment behaved as functional or pseudogenic, an earlier analysis of 587 of the donors relied on high-throughput TCR beta sequencing. Alongside the repertoire data, information on donor age, sex, ethnicity and CMV serostatus was compiled. A later genetic analysis took genome-wide SNP genotypes for about 65% of the 666 donors and used that subset as a discovery cohort. Every repertoire in the discovery cohort had been generated on one and the same sequencing platform. Class I and class II HLA loci were covered by the typing at four-digit resolution. Typing coverage varied by locus: about 629-640 donors for A, B, C, DRB1 and DQB1; more than 500 for DQA1; some 610 for DPA1; under 490 for DPB1. Several DR-DQ haplotypes were handled as single units for association and clustering because linkage in the cohort was strong. Among some 410 genotyped donors of the cohort, an average of approximately 200,000 unique TCR beta nucleotide sequences was sequenced per donor, of which about 18% were non-productive. Points the paper makes about the study in general: Because HLA typing was missing for some donors at each locus, association tests included only the typed subset. The classifier was reported to diagnose cytomegalovirus status with high specificity and sensitivity in both the original and validation cohorts. In an earlier analysis of some 500 of the donors, most TCR beta V segments appeared in productive rearrangements about 87% or about 30% of the time, broadly matching IMGT annotations. A further reported finding was that TCR beta sequences accurately predicted the HLA-A and HLA-B alleles for most subjects in the first cohort. Strong co-occurrence of HLA alleles, especially DR and DQ, made assigning TCR associations to individual alleles difficult. The study listed 150 to 200 TCR beta chains as associated with cytomegalovirus. A few of the identified cytomegalovirus-associated TCR beta chains were confirmed in vitro to be specific for cytomegalovirus antigens. Compared with equally common non-associated chains, HLA-associated TCR beta chains in a later analysis were more clonally expanded and had lower generation probabilities. According to a later analysis, parvovirus B19, influenza, CMV and Epstein-Barr virus appeared linked to several top co-occurrence clusters. While some public TCRs were present in many individuals, most TCR sequences turned up only very rarely across donors. According to a later analysis, TCR association rates differed among HLA loci, with DRB1 alleles showing the most associated TCRs and HLA-C alleles showing the fewest. A cluster of highly shared sequence variants was judged likely to be a technical artifact of the sequencing pipeline. Correlated functional status among segregating V segments might reflect linkage disequilibrium, but an unknown experimental factor could not be ruled out. The only immune exposure information available for the cohort was CMV serostatus. In a later genetic analysis, fewer N-insertions in productive TCRs were reported among donors in an Asian-associated ancestry cluster than the approximately 710-donor mean. Because the 87-base-pair reads could not distinguish some IMGT-functional V segments, including TRBV6-2 and TRBV6-3, those segments were excluded. V-gene and J-gene trimming of TCR beta chains was associated with a missense DCLRE1C variant in a later genetic analysis, and the association was replicated in an independent cohort. According to the authors, the approach could potentially be generalized to other disease states and immunological phenotypes. Because counts were too low, about 18 rarely observed V segments, including chromosome 9 orphons, were left out of the earlier analysis of roughly 600 of the donors. A later analysis found that most CMV-associated TCR beta chains appeared HLA-restricted, with HLA associations seemingly driven largely by CMV exposure. At a false discovery rate of 0.05, a later analysis linked 16,951 TCR beta sequences to specific HLA alleles. Only TCR beta chains were sequenced in this cohort, and the absence of alpha or paired-chain data limited detectable features. Presence/absence analyses assumed roughly uniform sequencing depth across donors, an assumption that may not hold.

The cohort consisted of more than 650 healthy bone marrow donors. At the time of sampling, every cohort member was nominally healthy, though immune exposures that went unrecorded were likely present. The donor tested CMV seronegative, placing the donor among the roughly 400 seronegative members of the cohort. A peripheral blood sample was provided by each donor, and peripheral blood mononuclear cells were used for TCR beta sequencing. Genomic DNA extraction from the blood cell samples was performed with the Qiagen DNeasy Blood Extraction Kit. In the germline V gene (reference sequence), CDR1 corresponds to MNHNY and CDR2 to SVGAGI. The CDR3 starts with the cysteine, ends with the phenylalanine, and has 15 residues. Just the 45-base CDR3 DNA is kept, in frame starting at base 1. Unmatched junction bases come to 4, with V trimmed by 2 bases and J by 3 bases. Libraries were constructed by the immunoSEQ multiplex PCR assay. A mixture of 60 forward primers for TCR Vbeta segments and 13 reverse primers for TCR Jbeta segments was used in the multiplex PCR. The CDR3 region of rearranged TCR beta genes was amplified from genomic DNA by a multiplex PCR assay. The amplified TCR beta libraries were sequenced on the Illumina HiSeq System as 87-base-pair reads. The published analysis was carried out like this. Across the 500 to 750 repertoires, a later analysis counted around 80 million unique TCR beta chains, about 10 million of which were shared by at least two donors. A nearest-neighbor algorithm error-corrected the raw reads and collapsed the reads into unique sequences, merging closely related sequences to remove PCR and sequencing errors. V, D and J gene segments were assigned by aligning CDR3 sequences to IMGT reference sequences. Each retained sequence needed at least a six-nucleotide match to both a V gene segment and a J gene segment. Rearrangements were classified as productive when the CDR3 lacked stop codons and remained in frame with V and J, and all other rearrangements were classified as non-productive. CDR3 was defined according to IMGT convention as the region running from the second conserved V-encoded cysteine to the conserved J-encoded phenylalanine. In an earlier analysis of some 550 of the donors, sequences lacking an unambiguous match to a single V gene segment were excluded. In an earlier analysis of roughly 600 of the donors, a V segment was called functional when productive rearrangements were above 56.7%, and segregating when the standard deviation between donors exceeded 5%. A statistical classification framework was built for diagnosing cytomegalovirus status from the catalog of TCR beta chain sequences. In a later analysis, TCR nucleotide sequences were compared against IMGT/GENE-DB human TR gene sequences so that V and J genes could be assigned. The TCRdist pipeline was used in a later analysis to assign CDR3 sequences and most-parsimonious VDJ recombination scenarios. In a later analysis, every TCR beta chain was defined by the combination of its CDR3 amino acid sequence and its V-gene family, and reads without a unique V-gene family were dropped. A later analysis removed 592 highly shared, low-generation-probability nucleotide sequences to deal with suspected cross-contamination and a sequencing artifact. In a later analysis, a clonal expansion index was calculated for each public chain from normalized within-repertoire ranks of inferred template counts. A later analysis computed generation probabilities with a VDJ recombination model fitted to out-of-frame rearrangements, and checked the results against IGoR. A later analysis scored TCR-TCR, TCR-HLA and TCR-CMV co-occurrence with hypergeometric tests, applying a repertoire-size bias correction to TCR pairs. A later analysis estimated false discovery rates by permuting HLA or CMV assignments 20 times. In a later analysis, co-occurring TCRs were grouped using DBSCAN, with TCRdist sequence similarity added in when clustering inside HLA-allele-positive subsets. Repertoires with fewer than 30,000 or more than 120,000 public chains were left out of co-occurrence clustering, as were a handful of repertoires with anomalous nucleotide sharing. Drawn from immuneACCESS, this table holds only the in-frame rearrangements with V and J called that TCRdb kept. Clones are partly lost; checked studies trace under half to an unresolved V gene and leave the rest unexplained. From that table come the V and J calls and clone size; the DNA was used to work out D and trimming. In all, the sample holds approximately 110,000 clones, and over 80% of those were seen once. The ten largest make up about 0.22% of the sample.

The chain joins TRBV6-6 to TRBJ1-5, with 7 bases matching TRBD1. Sequencing was carried out using PBMCs. This TCR came from a man over 45 in good health and CMV-seronegative. The DNA sequence reads TGTGCCAGCAGTTACGGTCAGGGGGTCAATCAGCCCCAGCATTTT. The encoded protein is CASSYGQGVNQPQHF.